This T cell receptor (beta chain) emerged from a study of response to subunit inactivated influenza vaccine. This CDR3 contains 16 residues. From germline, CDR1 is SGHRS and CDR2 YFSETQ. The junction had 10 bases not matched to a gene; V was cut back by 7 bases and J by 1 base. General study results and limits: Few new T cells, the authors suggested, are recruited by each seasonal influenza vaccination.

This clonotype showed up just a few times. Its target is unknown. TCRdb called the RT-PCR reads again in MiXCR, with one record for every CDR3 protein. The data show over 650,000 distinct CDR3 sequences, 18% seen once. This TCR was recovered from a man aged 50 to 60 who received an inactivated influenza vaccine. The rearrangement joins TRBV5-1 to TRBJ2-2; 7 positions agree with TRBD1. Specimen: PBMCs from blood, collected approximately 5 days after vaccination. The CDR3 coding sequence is TGCGCCAGCCGGAAGACAGGGCCGATGAACACCGGGGAGCTGTTTTTT. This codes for CASRKTGPMNTGELFF.